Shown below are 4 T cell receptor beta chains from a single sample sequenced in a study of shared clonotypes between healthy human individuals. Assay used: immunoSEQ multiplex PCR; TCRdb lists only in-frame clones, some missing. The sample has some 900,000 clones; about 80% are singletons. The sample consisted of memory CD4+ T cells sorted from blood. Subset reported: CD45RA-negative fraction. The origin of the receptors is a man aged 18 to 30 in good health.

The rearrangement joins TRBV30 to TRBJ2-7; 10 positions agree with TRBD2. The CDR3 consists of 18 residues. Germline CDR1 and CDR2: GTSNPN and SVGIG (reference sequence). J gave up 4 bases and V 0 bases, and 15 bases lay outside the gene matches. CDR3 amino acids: CAWSVRASGRIRSYEQYF. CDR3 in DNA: TGTGCCTGGAGTGTACGGGCTAGCGGGAGAATCAGGTCGTACGAGCAGTACTTC.

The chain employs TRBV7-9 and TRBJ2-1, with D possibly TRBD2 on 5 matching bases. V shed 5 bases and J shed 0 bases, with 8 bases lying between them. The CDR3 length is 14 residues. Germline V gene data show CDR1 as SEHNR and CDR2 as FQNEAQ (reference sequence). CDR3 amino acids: CASSRTASYNEQFF. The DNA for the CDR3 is TGTGCCAGCAGCCGGACTGCCTCCTACAATGAGCAGTTCTTC.

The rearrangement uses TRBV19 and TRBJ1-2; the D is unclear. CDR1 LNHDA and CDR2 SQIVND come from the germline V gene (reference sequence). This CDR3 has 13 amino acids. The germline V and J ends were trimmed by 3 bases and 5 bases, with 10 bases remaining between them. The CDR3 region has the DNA TGTGCCAGTAGTATCGACAATCGGTATGGCTACACCTTC. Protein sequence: CASSIDNRYGYTF.

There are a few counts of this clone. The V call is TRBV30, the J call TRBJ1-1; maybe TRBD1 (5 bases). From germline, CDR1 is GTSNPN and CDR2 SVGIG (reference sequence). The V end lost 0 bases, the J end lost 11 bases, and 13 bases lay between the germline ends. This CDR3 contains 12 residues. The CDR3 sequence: CAWSVGGGKAFF. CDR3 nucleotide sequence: TGTGCCTGGAGTGTTGGGGGTGGGAAGGCTTTCTTT.